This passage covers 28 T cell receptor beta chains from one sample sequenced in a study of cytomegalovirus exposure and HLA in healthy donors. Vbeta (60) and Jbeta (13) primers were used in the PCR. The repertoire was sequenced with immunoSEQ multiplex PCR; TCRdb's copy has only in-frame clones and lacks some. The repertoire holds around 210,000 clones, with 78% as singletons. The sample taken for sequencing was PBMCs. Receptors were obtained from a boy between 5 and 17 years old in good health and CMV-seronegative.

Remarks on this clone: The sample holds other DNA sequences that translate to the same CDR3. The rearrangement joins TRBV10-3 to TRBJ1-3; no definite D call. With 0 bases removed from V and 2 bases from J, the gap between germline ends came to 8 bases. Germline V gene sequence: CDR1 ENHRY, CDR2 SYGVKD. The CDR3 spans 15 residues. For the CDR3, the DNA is TGTGCCATCAGTGAGTCAGGAGGGCCTGGAAACACCATATATTTT. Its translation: CAISESGGPGNTIYF.

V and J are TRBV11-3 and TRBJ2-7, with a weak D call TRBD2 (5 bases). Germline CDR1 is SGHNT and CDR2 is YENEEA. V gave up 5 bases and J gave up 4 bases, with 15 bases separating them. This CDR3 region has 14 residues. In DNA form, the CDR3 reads TGTGCCAGCAGCCGGCAGGTAGGAGGATACGAGCAGTACTTC. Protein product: CASSRQVGGYEQYF.

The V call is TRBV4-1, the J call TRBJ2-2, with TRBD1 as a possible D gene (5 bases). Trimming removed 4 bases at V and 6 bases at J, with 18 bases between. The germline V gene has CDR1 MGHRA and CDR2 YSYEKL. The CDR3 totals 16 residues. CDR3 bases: TGCGCCAGCAGCCTAACGACAGAAAGTACGTCCGGGGAGCTGTTTTTT. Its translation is CASSLTTESTSGELFF.

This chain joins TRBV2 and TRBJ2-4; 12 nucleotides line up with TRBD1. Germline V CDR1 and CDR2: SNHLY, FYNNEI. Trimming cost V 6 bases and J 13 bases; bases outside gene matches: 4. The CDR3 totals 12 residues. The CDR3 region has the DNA TGTGCCAGCAGGGGGACAGGGGGCCCACAGTACTTC. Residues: CASRGTGGPQYF.

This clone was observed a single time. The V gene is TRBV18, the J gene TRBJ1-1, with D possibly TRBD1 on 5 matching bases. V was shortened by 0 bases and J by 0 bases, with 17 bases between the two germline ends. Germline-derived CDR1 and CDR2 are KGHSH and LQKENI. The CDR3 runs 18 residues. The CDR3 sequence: CASSPPLQVQLMNTEAFF. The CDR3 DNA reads TGTGCCAGCTCACCACCGTTACAGGTCCAACTCATGAACACTGAAGCTTTCTTT. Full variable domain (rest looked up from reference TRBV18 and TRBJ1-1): NAGVMQNPRHLVRRRGQEARLRCSPMKGHSHVYWYRQLPEEGLKFMVYLQKENIIDESGMPKERFSAEFPKEGPSILRIQQVVRGDSAAYFCASSPPLQVQLMNTEAFFGQGTRLTVV.

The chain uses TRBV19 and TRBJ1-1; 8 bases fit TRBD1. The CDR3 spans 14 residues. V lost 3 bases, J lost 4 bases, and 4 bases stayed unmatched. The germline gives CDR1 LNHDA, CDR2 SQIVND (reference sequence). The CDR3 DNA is TGTGCCAGTAGTATCGACAGGGGTAGCACTGAAGCTTTCTTT. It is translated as CASSIDRGSTEAFF.

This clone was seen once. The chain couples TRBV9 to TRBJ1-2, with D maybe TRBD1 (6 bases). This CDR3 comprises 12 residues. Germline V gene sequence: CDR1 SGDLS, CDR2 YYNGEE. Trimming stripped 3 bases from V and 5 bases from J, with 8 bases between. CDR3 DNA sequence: TGTGCCAGCAGCGATACAGGGTATGGCTACACCTTC. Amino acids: CASSDTGYGYTF.

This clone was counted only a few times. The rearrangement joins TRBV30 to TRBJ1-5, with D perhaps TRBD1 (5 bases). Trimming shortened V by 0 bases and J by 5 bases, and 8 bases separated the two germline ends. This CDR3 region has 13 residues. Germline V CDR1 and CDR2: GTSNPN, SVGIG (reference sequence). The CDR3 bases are TGTGCCTGGAGTGTGACAGAGGATCAGCCCCAGCATTTT. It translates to CAWSVTEDQPQHF.

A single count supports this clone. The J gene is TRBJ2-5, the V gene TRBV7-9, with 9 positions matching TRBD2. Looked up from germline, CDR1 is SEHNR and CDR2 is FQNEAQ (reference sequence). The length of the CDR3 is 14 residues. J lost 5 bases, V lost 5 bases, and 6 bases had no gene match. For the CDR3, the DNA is TGTGCCAGCAGCCCCGCTAGCGGGGTGGAGACCCAGTACTTC. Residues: CASSPASGVETQYF.

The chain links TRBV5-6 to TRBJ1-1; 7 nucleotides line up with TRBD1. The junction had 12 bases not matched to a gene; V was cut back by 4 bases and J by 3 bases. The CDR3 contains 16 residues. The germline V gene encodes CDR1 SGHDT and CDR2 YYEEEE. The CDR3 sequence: CASSAGQVLWYTEAFF. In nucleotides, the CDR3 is TGTGCCAGCAGCGCCGGACAGGTCCTGTGGTACACTGAAGCTTTCTTT.

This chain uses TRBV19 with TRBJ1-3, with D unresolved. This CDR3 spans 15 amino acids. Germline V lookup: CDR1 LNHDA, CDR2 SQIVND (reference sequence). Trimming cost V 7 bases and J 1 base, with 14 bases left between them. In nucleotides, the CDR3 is TGTGCCAGTACCCCTAGATCCCGGTCTGGAAACACCATATATTTT. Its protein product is CASTPRSRSGNTIYF.

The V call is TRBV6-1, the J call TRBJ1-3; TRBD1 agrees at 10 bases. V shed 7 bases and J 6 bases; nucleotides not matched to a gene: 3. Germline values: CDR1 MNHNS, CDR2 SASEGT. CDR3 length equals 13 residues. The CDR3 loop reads CASKGTGVNTIYF. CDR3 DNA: TGTGCCAGCAAGGGGACAGGGGTAAACACCATATATTTT.

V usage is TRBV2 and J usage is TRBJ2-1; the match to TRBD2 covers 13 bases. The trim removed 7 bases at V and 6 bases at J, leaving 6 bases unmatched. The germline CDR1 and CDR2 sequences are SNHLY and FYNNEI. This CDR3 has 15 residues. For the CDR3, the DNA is TGTGCCAGCACCCTCAGGACTAGCGGGAGCAATGAGCAGTTCTTC. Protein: CASTLRTSGSNEQFF.

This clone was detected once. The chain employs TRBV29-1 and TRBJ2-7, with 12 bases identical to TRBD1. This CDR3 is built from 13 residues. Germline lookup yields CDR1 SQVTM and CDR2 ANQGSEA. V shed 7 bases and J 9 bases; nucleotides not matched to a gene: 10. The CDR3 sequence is CSGGGTGGEVQYF. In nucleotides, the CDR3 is TGCAGCGGAGGAGGGACAGGGGGCGAGGTGCAGTACTTC.

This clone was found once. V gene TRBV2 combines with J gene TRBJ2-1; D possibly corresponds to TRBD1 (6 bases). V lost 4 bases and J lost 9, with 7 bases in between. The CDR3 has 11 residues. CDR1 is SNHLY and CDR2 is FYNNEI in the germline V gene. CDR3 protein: CASSGQVEQFF. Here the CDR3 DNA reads TGTGCCAGCAGTGGACAGGTTGAGCAGTTCTTC.

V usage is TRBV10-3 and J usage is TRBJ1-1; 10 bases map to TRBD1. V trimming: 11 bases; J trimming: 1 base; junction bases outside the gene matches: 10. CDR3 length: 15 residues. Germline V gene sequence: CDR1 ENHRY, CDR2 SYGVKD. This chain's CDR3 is CASRPGQGSNTEAFF. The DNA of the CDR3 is TGTGCCTCACGTCCGGGACAGGGGTCGAACACTGAAGCTTTCTTT.

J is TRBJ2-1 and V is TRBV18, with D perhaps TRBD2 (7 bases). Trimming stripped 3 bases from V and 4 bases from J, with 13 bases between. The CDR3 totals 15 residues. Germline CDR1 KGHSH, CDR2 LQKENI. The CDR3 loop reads CASSPGGGQYNEQFF. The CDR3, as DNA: TGTGCCAGCTCACCCGGCGGGGGACAATACAATGAGCAGTTCTTC.

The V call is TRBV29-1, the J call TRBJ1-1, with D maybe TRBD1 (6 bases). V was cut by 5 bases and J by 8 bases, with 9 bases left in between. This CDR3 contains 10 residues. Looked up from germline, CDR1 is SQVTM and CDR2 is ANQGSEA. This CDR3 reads CSVRGIEAFF. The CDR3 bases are TGCAGCGTTAGGGGGATAGAAGCTTTCTTT.

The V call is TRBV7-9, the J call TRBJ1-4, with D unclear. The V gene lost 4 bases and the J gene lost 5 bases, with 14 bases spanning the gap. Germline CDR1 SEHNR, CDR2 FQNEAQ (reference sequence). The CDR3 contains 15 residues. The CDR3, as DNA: TGTGCCAGCAGCTCGGGTGCACTCCCGAATGAAAAACTGTTTTTT. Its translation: CASSSGALPNEKLFF.

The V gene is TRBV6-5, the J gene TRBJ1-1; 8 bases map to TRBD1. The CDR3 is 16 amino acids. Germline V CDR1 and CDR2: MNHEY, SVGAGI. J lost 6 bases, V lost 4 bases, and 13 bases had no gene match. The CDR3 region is CASSFHHRQGLAEAFF. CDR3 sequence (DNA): TGTGCCAGCAGTTTCCACCATAGACAGGGGTTGGCTGAAGCTTTCTTT.

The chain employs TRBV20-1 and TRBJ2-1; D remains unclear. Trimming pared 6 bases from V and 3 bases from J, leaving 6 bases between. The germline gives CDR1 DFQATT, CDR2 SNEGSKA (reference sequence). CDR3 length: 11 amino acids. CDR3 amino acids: CSAGYYNEQFF. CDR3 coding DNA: TGCAGTGCGGGCTACTACAATGAGCAGTTCTTC.

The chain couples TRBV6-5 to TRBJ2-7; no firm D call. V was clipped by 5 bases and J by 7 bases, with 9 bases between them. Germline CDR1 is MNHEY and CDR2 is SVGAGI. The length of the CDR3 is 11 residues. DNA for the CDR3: TGTGCCAGCAGTGAAGCGCCTGAGCAGTACTTC. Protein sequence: CASSEAPEQYF.

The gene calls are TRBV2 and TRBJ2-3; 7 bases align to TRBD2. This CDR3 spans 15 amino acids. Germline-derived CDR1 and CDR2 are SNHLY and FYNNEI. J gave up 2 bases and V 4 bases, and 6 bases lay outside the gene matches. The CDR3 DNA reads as TGTGCCAGCAGTGTGGCGGGGGTTGTCACAGATACGCAGTATTTT. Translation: CASSVAGVVTDTQYF.

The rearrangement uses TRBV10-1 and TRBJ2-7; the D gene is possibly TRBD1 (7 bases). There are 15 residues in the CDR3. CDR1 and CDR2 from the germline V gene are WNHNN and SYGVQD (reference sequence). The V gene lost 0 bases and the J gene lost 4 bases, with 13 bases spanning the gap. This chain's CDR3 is CASSESRRGLYEQYF. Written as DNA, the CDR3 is TGCGCCAGCAGTGAGTCGAGGAGGGGGCTATACGAGCAGTACTTC.

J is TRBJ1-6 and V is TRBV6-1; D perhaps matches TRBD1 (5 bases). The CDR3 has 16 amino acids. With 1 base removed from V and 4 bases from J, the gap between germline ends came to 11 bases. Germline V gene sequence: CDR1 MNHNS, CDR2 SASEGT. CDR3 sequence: CASSEGGGVYNSPLHF. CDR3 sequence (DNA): TGTGCCAGCAGTGAAGGAGGAGGGGTGTATAATTCACCCCTCCACTTT.

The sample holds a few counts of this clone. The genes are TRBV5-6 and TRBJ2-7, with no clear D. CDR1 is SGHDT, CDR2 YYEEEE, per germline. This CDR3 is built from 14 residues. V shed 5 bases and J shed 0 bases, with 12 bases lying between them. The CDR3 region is CASRARMSSYEQYF. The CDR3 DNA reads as TGTGCCAGCAGGGCGAGGATGAGCTCCTACGAGCAGTACTTC. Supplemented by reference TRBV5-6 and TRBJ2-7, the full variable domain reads DAGVTQSPTHLIKTRGQQVTLRCSPKSGHDTVSWYQQALGQGPQFIFQYYEEEERQRGNFPDRFSGHQFPNYSSELNVNALLLGDSALYLCASRARMSSYEQYFGPGTRLTVT.

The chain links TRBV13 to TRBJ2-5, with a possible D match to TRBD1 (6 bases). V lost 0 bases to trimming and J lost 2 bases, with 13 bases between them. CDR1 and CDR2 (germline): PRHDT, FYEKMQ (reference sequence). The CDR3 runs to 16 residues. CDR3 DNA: TGTGCCAGCAGCTTAGGCCGATACGGACAGCAAGAGACCCAGTACTTC. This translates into CASSLGRYGQQETQYF.

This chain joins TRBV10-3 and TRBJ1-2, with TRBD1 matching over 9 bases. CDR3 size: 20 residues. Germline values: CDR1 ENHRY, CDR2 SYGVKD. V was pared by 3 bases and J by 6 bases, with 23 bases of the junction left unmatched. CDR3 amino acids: CAISDSTYRDRAPWGHGYTF. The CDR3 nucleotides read TGTGCCATCAGTGATTCCACATACCGGGACAGGGCTCCGTGGGGGCATGGCTACACCTTC.